This T cell receptor beta chain was found in a study of CD8 T cells in Susac syndrome. After extraction with the RNeasy kit, about 0.45 to 1 ug of the RNA was reverse transcribed using random hexamers. Across 54 Vbeta and 13 Jbeta, immunoSEQ multiplex PCR amplified TCR beta CDR3. One entry per CDR3 protein results from TCRdb running MiXCR on the immunoSEQ multiplex PCR reads. This table has tens of thousands of distinct CDR3 sequences, roughly 94% appearing once. This CDR3 region has 16 residues. Germline V gives CDR1 DFQATT, CDR2 SNEGSKA (reference sequence). With V trimmed by 0 bases and J by 10 bases, 10 bases remained unmatched.

This clonotype was obtained from a human donor in good health. Sequencing used CD8+ T cells from PBMCs. This sequence joins TRBV20-1 and TRBJ2-1, with 12 bases aligning to TRBD2. The CDR3 nucleotides read TGCAGTGCTAGAGATCTAGGACTAGCGGGAAGGGGGGAGCAGTTCTTC. This gives the protein CSARDLGLAGRGEQFF.